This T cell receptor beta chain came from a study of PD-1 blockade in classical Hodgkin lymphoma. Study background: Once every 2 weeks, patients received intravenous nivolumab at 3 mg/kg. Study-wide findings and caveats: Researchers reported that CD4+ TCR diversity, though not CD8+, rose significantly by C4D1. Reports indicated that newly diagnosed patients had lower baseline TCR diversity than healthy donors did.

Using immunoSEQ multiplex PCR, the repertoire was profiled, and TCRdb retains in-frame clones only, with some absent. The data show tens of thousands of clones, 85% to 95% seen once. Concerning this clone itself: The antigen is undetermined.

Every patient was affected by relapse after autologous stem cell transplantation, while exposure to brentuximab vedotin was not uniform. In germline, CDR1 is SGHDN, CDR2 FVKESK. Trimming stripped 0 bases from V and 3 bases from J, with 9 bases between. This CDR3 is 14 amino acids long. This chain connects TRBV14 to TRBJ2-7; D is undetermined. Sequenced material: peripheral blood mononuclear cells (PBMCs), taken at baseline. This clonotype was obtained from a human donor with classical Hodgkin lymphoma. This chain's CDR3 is CASSQDNVYYEQYF. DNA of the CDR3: TGTGCCAGCAGCCAAGATAACGTATACTACGAGCAGTACTTC.